Listed below are T cell receptor beta chains from one sample, sequenced in a study of T cells after yellow fever vaccination. TCRdb independently ran MiXCR on the 5' RACE reads; one entry per CDR3 protein. Of about 630,000 distinct CDR3 sequences listed, roughly an eighth are singletons. Sample: PBMCs, taken on the day of the yellow fever booster vaccination. These receptors were obtained from a man aged 25 to 40 who received the YFV17D yellow fever vaccine. CDR3s include the opening cysteine and the closing phenylalanine or tryptophan. A D gene is named only where the DNA matches it firmly. The listing skips clone size in some rows; elsewhere it reads once, few, many or a size class.

V gene: TRBV4-2; D gene: NA; J gene: TRBJ2-2; clone size: NA; CDR3 DNA: TGTGCCAGCAGTCATGCGGGCGGGGAGCTGTTTTTT; CDR3 protein: CASSHAGGELFF
V gene: TRBV7-2; D gene: TRBD2; J gene: TRBJ2-3; clone size: NA; CDR3 DNA: TGTGCCAGCAGCCCAGAGGCTAGCGGTAAAGATACGCAGTATTTT; CDR3 protein: CASSPEASGKDTQYF
V gene: TRBV20-1; D gene: TRBD1; J gene: TRBJ1-2; clone size: NA; CDR3 DNA: TGCAGTGCTAGGGTGGACAGGGCTAACTATGGCTACACCTTC; CDR3 protein: CSARVDRANYGYTF
V gene: TRBV21-1; D gene: NA; J gene: TRBJ2-7; clone size: few; CDR3 DNA: TGTGCTCAAAAGTTTGGTTTACGGGAGCAGTACTTC; CDR3 protein: CAQKFGLREQYF
V gene: TRBV29-1; D gene: NA; J gene: TRBJ2-7; clone size: few; CDR3 DNA: TGCAGCGTTGAGTGGCACGACGAGCAGTACTTC; CDR3 protein: CSVEWHDEQYF
V gene: TRBV7-9; D gene: NA; J gene: TRBJ2-1; clone size: NA; CDR3 DNA: TGTGTCAGCAGCTTAGCGGTGGGGGGGCTTTTGGATGAGCAGTTCTTC; CDR3 protein: CVSSLAVGGLLDEQFF
V gene: TRBV28; D gene: NA; J gene: TRBJ2-7; clone size: many; CDR3 DNA: TGTGCCAGCAGTTTAAATGTGTTCGAGCAGTACTTC; CDR3 protein: CASSLNVFEQYF
V gene: TRBV5-1; D gene: NA; J gene: TRBJ2-5; clone size: few; CDR3 DNA: TGCGCCAGCAGCTTGGCAAGGCAGCAAGAGACCCAGTACTTC; CDR3 protein: CASSLARQQETQYF
V gene: TRBV6-1; D gene: NA; J gene: TRBJ2-1; clone size: few; CDR3 DNA: TGTGCCAGCAGGGGACCCGGCGAGGGGGACAATGAGCAGTTCTTC; CDR3 protein: CASRGPGEGDNEQFF
V gene: TRBV10-3; D gene: NA; J gene: TRBJ2-7; clone size: few; CDR3 DNA: TGTGCCACCCGGGGCGGAGTCGTCCCCGAGCAGTACTTC; CDR3 protein: CATRGGVVPEQYF
V gene: TRBV15; D gene: NA; J gene: TRBJ1-6; clone size: few; CDR3 DNA: TGTGCCACCAGCAGAGAACTTATTAATTCACCCCTCCACTTT; CDR3 protein: CATSRELINSPLHF
V gene: TRBV4-3; D gene: NA; J gene: TRBJ1-4; clone size: few; CDR3 DNA: TGCGCCAGCAGCCAAGATTTGAGGTCGGAACTGTTTTTT; CDR3 protein: CASSQDLRSELFF
V gene: TRBV7-3; D gene: NA; J gene: TRBJ2-7; clone size: few; CDR3 DNA: TGTGCCAGCAGCCCCGCAGCCGAGCCGTTCTACGAGCAGTACTTC; CDR3 protein: CASSPAAEPFYEQYF
V gene: TRBV7-9; D gene: TRBD2; J gene: TRBJ2-5; clone size: NA; CDR3 DNA: TGTGCCAGCAGCTTAGGGACTAGCGGGTATCAAGAGACCCAGTACTTC; CDR3 protein: CASSLGTSGYQETQYF
V gene: TRBV5-1; D gene: NA; J gene: TRBJ2-3; clone size: NA; CDR3 DNA: TGCGCCAGCAGCTTGGCCCCCCGGAGAGGACAGTTCACAGATACGCAGTATTTT; CDR3 protein: CASSLAPRRGQFTDTQYF
V gene: TRBV20-1; D gene: TRBD2; J gene: TRBJ2-3; clone size: once; CDR3 DNA: TGCAGTGCTAGGGATCGGCGGGAGCTGACAGATACGCAGTATTTT; CDR3 protein: CSARDRRELTDTQYF
V gene: TRBV6-5; D gene: NA; J gene: TRBJ2-1; clone size: few; CDR3 DNA: TGTGCCAGCAGTTACTCACAGGGAGTAGCGGCTAATGAGCAGTTCTTC; CDR3 protein: CASSYSQGVAANEQFF
V gene: TRBV25-1; D gene: TRBD2; J gene: TRBJ2-1; clone size: NA; CDR3 DNA: TGTGCCAGCACAGAGGCGGGAGGAACCTACAATGAGCAGTTCTTC; CDR3 protein: CASTEAGGTYNEQFF
V gene: TRBV18; D gene: NA; J gene: TRBJ1-2; clone size: many; CDR3 DNA: TGTGCCAGCTCACGGGACAACTATGGCTACACCTTC; CDR3 protein: CASSRDNYGYTF
V gene: TRBV7-2; D gene: NA; J gene: TRBJ2-7; clone size: few; CDR3 DNA: TGTGCCAGCACCGCGGGACTGATCTCCTACGAGCAGTACTTC; CDR3 protein: CASTAGLISYEQYF
V gene: TRBV6-5; D gene: NA; J gene: TRBJ2-2; clone size: NA; CDR3 DNA: TGTGCCAGCAGTTACTCGAATCTACAGGGAACCAGGGAGCTGTTTTTT; CDR3 protein: CASSYSNLQGTRELFF
V gene: TRBV6-5; D gene: NA; J gene: TRBJ1-2; clone size: NA; CDR3 DNA: TGTGCCAGCAGTTACTCAGGCCTATTAAGCTATGGCTACATCTTC; CDR3 protein: CASSYSGLLSYGYIF
V gene: TRBV7-9; D gene: NA; J gene: TRBJ1-4; clone size: few; CDR3 DNA: TGTGCCAGCAGCACCCGTACAACTAATGAAAAACTGTTTTTT; CDR3 protein: CASSTRTTNEKLFF
V gene: TRBV28; D gene: NA; J gene: TRBJ2-3; clone size: few; CDR3 DNA: TGTGCCAGCAGTTCCCCGGACAGTTCAGATACGCAGTATTTT; CDR3 protein: CASSSPDSSDTQYF
V gene: TRBV6-5; D gene: TRBD1; J gene: TRBJ1-3; clone size: few; CDR3 DNA: TGTGCCAGCAGTTACGTTTCGACAGGGTACCCTGGAAACACCATATATTTT; CDR3 protein: CASSYVSTGYPGNTIYF
V gene: TRBV10-3; D gene: TRBD2; J gene: TRBJ2-7; clone size: NA; CDR3 DNA: TGTGCCATCAGTGAGTTTAATAGCGGGGCCACCTACGAGCAGTACTTC; CDR3 protein: CAISEFNSGATYEQYF
V gene: TRBV5-1; D gene: NA; J gene: TRBJ2-7; clone size: few; CDR3 DNA: TGCGCCAGCAGCTTGGTGGGCCGGGAGCCAGACGAGCAGTACTTC; CDR3 protein: CASSLVGREPDEQYF
V gene: TRBV29-1; D gene: NA; J gene: TRBJ1-3; clone size: NA; CDR3 DNA: TGCAGCGTAAGGGACCTCAGCTCTGGAAACACCATATATTTT; CDR3 protein: CSVRDLSSGNTIYF
V gene: TRBV27; D gene: TRBD2; J gene: TRBJ2-5; clone size: few; CDR3 DNA: TGTGCCAGCAGTGACCAGACTAGCGGGAGGTTGGAGACCCAGTACTTC; CDR3 protein: CASSDQTSGRLETQYF
V gene: TRBV4-3; D gene: NA; J gene: TRBJ2-1; clone size: many; CDR3 DNA: TGCGCCAGCAGCCCTGGTGGAGGGCCGTACAATGAGCAGTTCTTC; CDR3 protein: CASSPGGGPYNEQFF
V gene: TRBV3-1; D gene: NA; J gene: TRBJ2-7; clone size: NA; CDR3 DNA: TGTGCCAGCAGCCACCTCGGGGCGGCTCTAATGTCCCACGAGCAGTACTTC; CDR3 protein: CASSHLGAALMSHEQYF
V gene: TRBV6-5; D gene: NA; J gene: TRBJ2-2; clone size: few; CDR3 DNA: TGTGCCAGCAGTTTAACGGGACTGACCGAGGGCGGGGAGCTGTTTTTT; CDR3 protein: CASSLTGLTEGGELFF
V gene: TRBV20-1; D gene: NA; J gene: TRBJ2-7; clone size: few; CDR3 DNA: TGCAGTGCTAGGAAAGAGGGTACGGGTGGGTACGAGCAGTACTTC; CDR3 protein: CSARKEGTGGYEQYF
V gene: TRBV7-9; D gene: TRBD1; J gene: TRBJ2-3; clone size: NA; CDR3 DNA: TGTGCCAGCAGCTTGGGGGACAGGGGGCATCAAGATACGCAGTATTTT; CDR3 protein: CASSLGDRGHQDTQYF
V gene: TRBV7-9; D gene: NA; J gene: TRBJ2-7; clone size: few; CDR3 DNA: TGTGCCAGCAGCTTGGACCGGCTGAGTTACGAGCAGTACTTC; CDR3 protein: CASSLDRLSYEQYF
V gene: TRBV30; D gene: TRBD2; J gene: TRBJ2-3; clone size: NA; CDR3 DNA: TGTGCCTGGAGTTTCCAGACTAGCGGCTACACAGATACGCAGTATTTT; CDR3 protein: CAWSFQTSGYTDTQYF
V gene: TRBV9; D gene: NA; J gene: TRBJ2-7; clone size: NA; CDR3 DNA: TGTGCCAGCAGCGTAGGACATCTCATAACGTACGAGCAGTACTTC; CDR3 protein: CASSVGHLITYEQYF
V gene: TRBV4-3; D gene: NA; J gene: TRBJ1-2; clone size: few; CDR3 DNA: TGCGCCAGCAGCAAGACAGGCGGGAACTATGGCTACACCTTC; CDR3 protein: CASSKTGGNYGYTF
V gene: TRBV4-3; D gene: TRBD1; J gene: TRBJ2-5; clone size: many; CDR3 DNA: TGCGCCAGCAGCCCCGCAACAGGGGCAGGGACCCAGTACTTC; CDR3 protein: CASSPATGAGTQYF
V gene: TRBV5-1; D gene: TRBD1; J gene: TRBJ1-2; clone size: NA; CDR3 DNA: TGCGCCAGCAGCTTGGCCTCGGGACAGGGAGTCTATGGCTACACCTTC; CDR3 protein: CASSLASGQGVYGYTF
V gene: TRBV28; D gene: TRBD1; J gene: TRBJ2-7; clone size: NA; CDR3 DNA: TGTGCCAGCAGTCCTCCGTCCCCCGGGACAGGGAACTACGAGCAGTACTTC; CDR3 protein: CASSPPSPGTGNYEQYF
V gene: TRBV7-2; D gene: NA; J gene: TRBJ1-1; clone size: few; CDR3 DNA: TGTGCCAGCAGCTTAGTCGCGTTGGGGACGGAGCTGAACACTGAAGCTTTCTTT; CDR3 protein: CASSLVALGTELNTEAFF
V gene: TRBV6-2/TRBV6-3; D gene: NA; J gene: TRBJ2-1; clone size: many; CDR3 DNA: TGTGCCAGCATGGAGGGAGGAAGGAATGAGCAGTTCTTC; CDR3 protein: CASMEGGRNEQFF
V gene: TRBV28; D gene: TRBD1; J gene: TRBJ1-1; clone size: NA; CDR3 DNA: TGTGCCAGCAGTTCCCCCGGGACAGGGAACACTGAAGCTTTCTTT; CDR3 protein: CASSSPGTGNTEAFF
V gene: TRBV7-9; D gene: NA; J gene: TRBJ2-3; clone size: few; CDR3 DNA: TGTGCCAGCAGCTGGGAGAGCACTAGCACAGATACGCAGTATTTT; CDR3 protein: CASSWESTSTDTQYF
V gene: TRBV15; D gene: NA; J gene: TRBJ2-7; clone size: many; CDR3 DNA: TGTGCCACCAGCAAAGGACCCATGACCCACGAGCAGTACTTC; CDR3 protein: CATSKGPMTHEQYF
V gene: TRBV12-3/TRBV12-4; D gene: NA; J gene: TRBJ1-1; clone size: NA; CDR3 DNA: TGTGCCAGCACCGAGACAGGAAGGAACACTGAAGCTTTCTTT; CDR3 protein: CASTETGRNTEAFF
V gene: TRBV7-2; D gene: TRBD2; J gene: TRBJ2-7; clone size: many; CDR3 DNA: TGTGCCAGCAGTGCGACTAGCGGGGCCTACGAGCAGTACTTC; CDR3 protein: CASSATSGAYEQYF
V gene: TRBV18; D gene: NA; J gene: TRBJ1-2; clone size: NA; CDR3 DNA: TGTGCCAGCTCACCAAGAGAATTCAACTATGGCTACACCTTC; CDR3 protein: CASSPREFNYGYTF
V gene: TRBV29-1; D gene: NA; J gene: TRBJ2-1; clone size: NA; CDR3 DNA: TGCAGCGTTGTTGGGCAGAGAAGCTACAATGAGCAGTTCTTC; CDR3 protein: CSVVGQRSYNEQFF
V gene: TRBV4-2; D gene: NA; J gene: TRBJ2-5; clone size: few; CDR3 DNA: TGTGCCAGCAGCCCCCCGGGGACGGGGCAAGAGACCCAGTACTTC; CDR3 protein: CASSPPGTGQETQYF
V gene: TRBV12-3/TRBV12-4; D gene: TRBD1; J gene: TRBJ2-7; clone size: NA; CDR3 DNA: TGTGCCAGCAGTTTTCTGGACAGGGGCTACGAGCAGTACTTC; CDR3 protein: CASSFLDRGYEQYF
V gene: TRBV6-1; D gene: TRBD1; J gene: TRBJ2-2; clone size: few; CDR3 DNA: TGTGCCAGCACCCAACGACCGGGACAGGGTATCGGGGAGCTGTTTTTT; CDR3 protein: CASTQRPGQGIGELFF
V gene: TRBV18; D gene: NA; J gene: TRBJ2-7; clone size: many; CDR3 DNA: TGTGCCAGCTCACCACCATCAGGGGAGGCCTACGAGCAGTACTTC; CDR3 protein: CASSPPSGEAYEQYF
V gene: TRBV18; D gene: NA; J gene: TRBJ2-7; clone size: many; CDR3 DNA: TGTGCCAGCTCACCACTTGAGGGGAGCTACGAGCAGTACTTC; CDR3 protein: CASSPLEGSYEQYF